This TCR beta chain is drawn from a study of cytomegalovirus exposure and HLA in healthy donors. General study points: As a later analysis showed, a missense DCLRE1C variant was linked to trimming of TCR beta V- and J-genes. Data from an earlier analysis indicated that most TCR beta V segments were productive either about 87% or about 30% of the time. Later analysis identified several of the most significant clusters that appeared linked to common viral pathogens.

Primers: 60 Vbeta forward and 13 Jbeta reverse. Only in-frame clones appear in the TCRdb table, and some are missing; sequencing was by immunoSEQ multiplex PCR. This table lists about 75,000 clones. To note about this clone: Its specificity is unknown.

Germline V gene lookup returns CDR1 SEHNR and CDR2 FQNEAQ (reference sequence). The junction had 10 bases not matched to a gene; V was cut back by 1 base and J by 7 bases. The CDR3 extends over 15 amino acids. Each of the donors was a healthy bone marrow donor. Sequenced input: PBMCs. The chain combines TRBV7-9 with TRBJ2-7, with 7 nucleotides matching TRBD2. The origin of this receptor is a man aged 18 to 29 in good health and CMV-seropositive. CDR3 protein: CASSLGGAGKGEQYF. Here the CDR3 DNA reads TGTGCCAGCAGCTTAGGGGGAGCGGGAAAAGGGGAGCAGTACTTC.